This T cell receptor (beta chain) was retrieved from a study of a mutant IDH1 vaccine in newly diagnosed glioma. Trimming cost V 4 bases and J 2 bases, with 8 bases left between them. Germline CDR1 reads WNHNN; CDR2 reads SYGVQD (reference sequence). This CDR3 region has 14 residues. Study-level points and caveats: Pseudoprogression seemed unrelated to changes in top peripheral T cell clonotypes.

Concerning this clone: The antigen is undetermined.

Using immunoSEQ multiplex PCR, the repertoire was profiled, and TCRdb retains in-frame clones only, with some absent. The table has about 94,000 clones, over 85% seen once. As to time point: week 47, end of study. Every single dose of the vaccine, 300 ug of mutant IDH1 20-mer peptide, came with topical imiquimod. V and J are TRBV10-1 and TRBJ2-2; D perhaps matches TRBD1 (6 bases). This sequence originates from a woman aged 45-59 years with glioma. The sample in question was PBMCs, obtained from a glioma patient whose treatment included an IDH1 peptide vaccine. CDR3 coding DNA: TGCGCCAGCAGTGGGGGACAAAACACCGGGGAGCTGTTTTTT. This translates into CASSGGQNTGELFF.